These 22 T cell receptor beta chains were all obtained from the same sample, sequenced in a study of beta chain features in type 1 diabetes (dated by TCRdb to the late 2010s). The method was the immunoSEQ multiplex PCR assay. All of the isolated RNA was reverse transcribed with the High Capacity cDNA Reverse Transcription Kit, so expressed TCRB transcripts were sequenced. TCRdb retrieved this table from immuneACCESS and kept in-frame rearrangements only. Not all clones are present; in checked studies, unresolved V genes account for under half, and no reason is known for the remainder. The sample table lists some 360,000 clones, around 10% of them with a count of one. The leading ten clones occupy about 0.64% of the sample. Antigens of these TCRs are unknown. The study at large found these results: In all four CD4+ subsets, TCRB CDR3 length was moderately but significantly shorter in type 1 diabetes patients.

Sequenced sample: central memory CD4+ T cells from blood. The receptors derive from a man aged 30-40 years with type 1 diabetes.

The J gene is TRBJ2-7, the V gene TRBV7-2, with 13 bases that match TRBD2. Germline assignment: CDR1 SGHTA and CDR2 FQGNSA. Trimming at V came to 4 bases and at J to 2 bases, leaving 2 bases not matched to a gene. CDR3 length: 15 residues. The CDR3 nucleotides read TGTGCCAGCAGCTCGACTAGCGGGAGGACCTACGAGCAGTACTTC. Amino acid sequence: CASSSTSGRTYEQYF.

This clone was seen a few times. The rearrangement uses TRBV5-1 and TRBJ2-7, with D uncertain. The CDR3 loop spans 11 amino acids. Germline values: CDR1 SGHRS, CDR2 YFSETQ. Trimming stripped 7 bases from V and 12 bases from J, with 17 bases between. CDR3 residues: CASFLPLKRYF. The CDR3 DNA is TGCGCCAGCTTTCTCCCCCTAAAAAGGTACTTC.

The rearrangement uses TRBV25-1 and TRBJ2-2; D unresolved. CDR3 size: 16 residues. V lost 2 bases and J 1 base, leaving 11 bases between the germline ends. CDR1 and CDR2 from the germline V gene are MGHDK and SYGVNS. CDR3 protein: CASSELRSENTGELFF. In nucleotides, the CDR3 is TGTGCCAGCAGTGAACTGAGATCAGAGAACACCGGGGAGCTGTTTTTT.

This clone has a handful of counts. V usage is TRBV10-3 and J usage is TRBJ2-5; 9 bases are shared with TRBD1. Germline V gene data show CDR1 as ENHRY and CDR2 as SYGVKD. The CDR3 covers 14 residues. V shed 4 bases and J 2 bases; nucleotides not matched to a gene: 2. As DNA, the CDR3 is TGTGCCATCAGTGGGGGGACAGGGCAAGAGACCCAGTACTTC. Translated, it gives CAISGGTGQETQYF.

The chain carries TRBV4-2 and TRBJ2-3, with TRBD2 matching over 14 bases. This CDR3 comprises 15 residues. Germline V gene lookup returns CDR1 LGHNA and CDR2 YNFKEQ. The trim removed 1 base at V and 9 bases at J, leaving 3 bases unmatched. As DNA, the CDR3 is TGTGCCAGCAGCCAAGGGACTAGCGGGAGGCTAACGCAGTATTTT. Translated, it gives CASSQGTSGRLTQYF.

This clone was found a few times. The chain links TRBV7-2 to TRBJ2-1; 10 nucleotides match TRBD1. CDR1 and CDR2 from the germline V gene are SGHTA and FQGNSA. The CDR3 spans 15 residues. Trimming cost V 6 bases and J 4 bases; bases outside gene matches: 6. The CDR3 bases are TGTGCCAGCAGGGCCCGGGACAGGGGATACAATGAGCAGTTCTTC. This translates into CASRARDRGYNEQFF.

This clone was counted a few times. This chain connects TRBV6-5 to TRBJ2-6, with 7 bases matching TRBD1. The CDR3 is 16 residues long. Germline CDR1 reads MNHEY; CDR2 reads SVGAGI. V shed 2 bases, J shed 2 bases, and the junction held 3 bases outside the gene matches. The CDR3 region has the DNA TGTGCCAGCAGTTACAACGACAGGGCTGGGGCCAACGTCCTGACTTTC. Translated: CASSYNDRAGANVLTF.

CDR3: CASSEVSGRHQPQHF. The CDR3 DNA reads as TGTGCCAGCAGTGAAGTGTCGGGCAGGCATCAGCCCCAGCATTTT. The chain has TRBV6-1 and TRBJ1-5; no definite D call. Trimming took 1 base from V and 5 from J, leaving 12 bases between them. The CDR3 sequence is 15 residues long. Germline V CDR1 and CDR2: MNHNS, SASEGT.

This clone was seen a few times. This chain links TRBV7-2 with TRBJ2-5; D possibly uses TRBD1 or TRBD2 (6 bases each). The CDR3 runs to 13 residues. Germline V gene data show CDR1 as SGHTA and CDR2 as FQGNSA. V lost 7 bases and J lost 4, with 13 bases in between. CDR3 loop: CASIRGRGETQYF. CDR3 coding DNA: TGTGCCAGCATCCGGGGGCGCGGAGAGACCCAGTACTTC.

This clone came up a few times. This chain joins TRBV21-1 and TRBJ1-4. TRBV21-1 is described as a pseudogene. The CDR3 loop spans 14 amino acids. CDR3 in amino acids: CASTKDLTNEKLFF. The CDR3 nucleotides read TGTGCCAGCACCAAGGATTTAACTAATGAAAAACTGTTTTTT.

This clone occurred a few times. Here the CDR3 reads CAWRTYSYEQYF. In nucleotides, the CDR3 is TGTGCCTGGAGGACGTACTCCTACGAGCAGTACTTC. J is TRBJ2-7 and V is TRBV30; no reliable D call. This CDR3 spans 12 amino acids. Per germline, CDR1 GTSNPN and CDR2 SVGIG (reference sequence). Trimming removed 3 bases from V and 0 bases from J, with 6 bases in between.

Only a few counts were recorded for this clone. A much larger clone lies one base from this, so it may be a read error. The chain combines TRBV6-1 with TRBJ1-1; the D is unclear. The V end was cut by 7 bases, the J end by 2 bases, with 5 bases between. Germline V CDR1 and CDR2: MNHNS, SASEGT. The CDR3 consists of 11 residues. The CDR3 DNA follows: TGTGCCAGCACGGATAACACTGAAGCTTTCTTT. Translated, it gives CASTDNTEAFF.

The chain recombines TRBV7-3 with TRBJ2-1, with no clear D. Germline-derived CDR1 and CDR2 are SGHTA and FQGTGA. This CDR3 is 17 amino acids long. Trimming took off 2 bases at V and 2 bases at J, with 16 bases between the two ends. In DNA form, the CDR3 reads TGTGCCAGCAGCTTATCGCCCTTGCTGACACCCTACAATGAGCAGTTCTTC. This encodes CASSLSPLLTPYNEQFF. The complete variable domain, with remaining parts taken from reference TRBV7-3 and TRBJ2-1, reads GAGVSQTPSNKVTEKGKYVELRCDPISGHTALYWYRQSLGQGPEFLIYFQGTGAADDSGLPNDRFFAVRPEGSVSTLKIQRTERGDSAVYLCASSLSPLLTPYNEQFFGPGTRLTVL.

Only a few counts were recorded for this clone. The chain employs TRBV28 and TRBJ1-5, with D uncertain. This CDR3 has 13 amino acids. Germline CDR1 reads MDHEN; CDR2 reads SYDVKM. Trimming shortened V by 1 base and J by 5 bases, and 6 bases separated the two germline ends. CDR3 in DNA: TGTGCCAGCAGTTTATTAAACGATCAGCCCCAGCATTTT. Its protein is CASSLLNDQPQHF.

The chain uses TRBV5-8 and TRBJ1-5; D not resolved. The V and J ends lost 4 bases and 4 bases respectively, with 9 bases between them. This CDR3 has 13 residues. Looked up from germline, CDR1 is SGHTS and CDR2 is YDEGEE. Written as DNA, the CDR3 is TGTGCCAGCAGCCTGGGAGTAAATCAGCCCCAGCATTTT. It codes for CASSLGVNQPQHF.

In its sample, this clone was seen a few times. The V gene is TRBV18, the J gene TRBJ2-7; D unresolved. Trimming shortened V by 1 base and J by 6 bases, and 10 bases separated the two germline ends. CDR3 length: 13 residues. CDR1 is KGHSH and CDR2 is LQKENI in the germline V gene. The CDR3 DNA is TGTGCCAGCTCACCACGTAAAGGAAGCGAGCAGTACTTC. Encoded protein: CASSPRKGSEQYF.

The V gene is TRBV5-8, the J gene TRBJ2-7, with 7 bases that match TRBD1. Trimming removed 2 bases from V and 3 bases from J; junction bases left unmatched: 5. The CDR3 is made up of 14 amino acids. Per germline, CDR1 SGHTS and CDR2 YDEGEE. This CDR3 reads CASSFWQGDYEQYF. DNA for the CDR3: TGTGCCAGCAGCTTTTGGCAGGGGGACTACGAGCAGTACTTC.

V is TRBV4-3 and J is TRBJ2-3; D remains ambiguous. CDR1 is LGHNA, CDR2 YSLEER, per germline. The CDR3 consists of 15 residues. Between the trimmed V and J ends, which lost 2 bases and 7 bases, there was a span of 16 bases. Here the CDR3 reads CASSQLISPGNTQYF. As DNA, the CDR3 is TGCGCCAGCAGCCAACTCATTAGTCCAGGAAATACGCAGTATTTT.

This chain connects TRBV6-5 to TRBJ1-5; D remains ambiguous. V was pared by 1 base and J by 5 bases, with 15 bases between. Germline V gene lookup returns CDR1 MNHEY and CDR2 SVGAGI. The CDR3 is made up of 16 amino acids. The DNA for the CDR3 is TGTGCCAGCAGTTACTTTGGAACGGGTCACTATCAGCCCCAGCATTTT. It translates to CASSYFGTGHYQPQHF.

This clone occurred a few times. The chain recombines TRBV18 with TRBJ1-5; D not certain. Germline CDR1 and CDR2: KGHSH and LQKENI. The germline V and J ends were trimmed by 3 bases and 4 bases, with 10 bases remaining between them. This CDR3 comprises 14 residues. The DNA of the CDR3 is TGTGCCAGCTCACCGTCGGTAGGAAATCAGCCCCAGCATTTT. Translating gives CASSPSVGNQPQHF. The variable domain in full, with the rest retrieved from reference TRBV18 and TRBJ1-5, is NAGVMQNPRHLVRRRGQEARLRCSPMKGHSHVYWYRQLPEEGLKFMVYLQKENIIDESGMPKERFSAEFPKEGPSILRIQQVVRGDSAAYFCASSPSVGNQPQHFGDGTRLSIL.

Ten or more counts support this clone. This sequence joins TRBV2 and TRBJ1-3; tentatively, D is TRBD1 (5 bases). V lost 4 bases and J lost 6, with 10 bases in between. The V gene's germline CDR1 is SNHLY and CDR2 FYNNEI. This CDR3 is 13 amino acids long. DNA of the CDR3: TGTGCCAGCAGTGCGGGACCGGCAAACACCATATATTTT. This codes for CASSAGPANTIYF. The whole variable domain, remainder taken from reference TRBV2 and TRBJ1-3, is EPEVTQTPSHQVTQMGQEVILRCVPISNHLYFYWYRQILGQKVEFLVSFYNNEISEKSEIFDDQFSVERPDGSNFTLKIRSTKLEDSAMYFCASSAGPANTIYFGEGSWLTVV.

The chain joins TRBV6-1 to TRBJ2-7; D might be TRBD2 (7 bases). This CDR3 region has 15 residues. V gave up 2 bases and J gave up 4 bases, with 15 bases separating them. Germline loops: CDR1 MNHNS, CDR2 SASEGT. The CDR3 here is CASSEYEGGVYEQYF. CDR3 nucleotide sequence: TGTGCCAGCAGTGAATATGAAGGGGGGGTATACGAGCAGTACTTC.